This is a list of T cell receptor beta chains from one sample in a study of T cells in Graves' hyperthyroidism and ophthalmopathy. Using its own MiXCR run on the multiplex PCR reads, TCRdb lists one record per CDR3 protein. Of 550,000 to 650,000 distinct CDR3 sequences listed, over 11% were seen once; the top ten hold 5.8%. The sample comprised blood. The receptor set was obtained from a woman between 25 and 40 years old with Graves' hyperthyroidism that later progressed to Graves' ophthalmopathy. The CDR3 runs from the conserved cysteine through the conserved F or W. The D gene is left open where the match is weak. Some rows mark clone size as missing; the rest say once, few, many or name a class of expanded clone.

j_call v_call d_call cdr3_length clone_size cdr3_nt cdr3_aa
TRBJ2-2 TRBV6-2/TRBV6-3 - 16 many TGTGCCAGCAGTGATTCGTCTAGCAGTTGGGACGGGGAGCTGTTTTTT CASSDSSSSWDGELFF
TRBJ1-1 TRBV4-3 - 14 many TGCGCCAGCAGCCAAGTCCTAGGGAACACTGAAGCTTTCTTT CASSQVLGNTEAFF
TRBJ2-3 TRBV6-6 - 15 many TGTGCCAGCAGTTACGGTCGCGGCAGCACAGATACGCAGTATTTT CASSYGRGSTDTQYF
TRBJ1-4 TRBV5-1 - 12 few TGCGCCAGCAGCTTGTGGGGCGAAAAACTGTTTTTT CASSLWGEKLFF
TRBJ2-5 TRBV7-8 TRBD2 17 many TGTGCCAGCAGCCAACTGGGACTAGCGAGAGTGGGCGAGACCCAGTACTTC CASSQLGLARVGETQYF
TRBJ2-5 TRBV6-1 TRBD2 15 many TGTGCCACCGGACTAGCGGGAGAGATGGGAGAGACCCAGTACTTC CATGLAGEMGETQYF
TRBJ2-5 TRBV5-1 TRBD1 15 few TGCGCCAGCAGCCCCGAGGGGACAGGGGGTATAGGCCAGTACTTC CASSPEGTGGIGQYF
TRBJ2-1 TRBV6-2/TRBV6-3 - 12 many TGTGCCAGCAGTTATGGGTGGAGAGAGCAGTTCTTC CASSYGWREQFF
TRBJ2-6 TRBV28 - 16 many TGTGCCAGCAGTTTGACCACCAACTCTGGGGCCAACGTCCTGACTTTC CASSLTTNSGANVLTF
TRBJ2-2 TRBV5-1 TRBD2 17 - TGCGCCAGCAGCGGGGGACTAGCGGGAGTATCGGCCGGGGAGCTGTTTTTT CASSGGLAGVSAGELFF
TRBJ1-4 TRBV9 TRBD1 16 - TGTGCCAGCAGCGTAGCTCTGGGGACAGCTAATGAAAAACTGTTTTTT CASSVALGTANEKLFF
TRBJ2-5 TRBV7-9 TRBD2 18 - TGTGCCAGCAGCCCTCTTGGGGGACTAGCGGGAGGAGCGGAGACCCAGTACTTC CASSPLGGLAGGAETQYF
TRBJ2-2 TRBV18 - 16 - TGTGCCAGCTCACCACGGGGAGGACAGAACACCGGGGAGCTGTTTTTT CASSPRGGQNTGELFF
TRBJ2-3 TRBV9 TRBD2 15 few TGTGCCAGCAGCGGCGCTAGCGGGAGGGCAGATACGCAGTATTTT CASSGASGRADTQYF
TRBJ2-1 TRBV5-1 TRBD2 17 - TGCGCCAGCAGCTCTCTAGCGGGCCCGCCCTCCTACAATGAGCAGTTCTTC CASSSLAGPPSYNEQFF
TRBJ2-3 TRBV5-5 - 13 many TGTGCCAGCAGCTTGGACAACCCAGATACGCAGTATTTT CASSLDNPDTQYF
TRBJ2-1 TRBV12-3/TRBV12-4 TRBD2 16 many TGTGCCAGCAGTTTAATTGCGGCTAGCGGGACCAATGAGCAGTTCTTC CASSLIAASGTNEQFF
TRBJ1-2 TRBV7-8 - 14 many TGTGCCAGCAGCTTACCCGGGGGGAACTATGGCTACACCTTC CASSLPGGNYGYTF
TRBJ1-2 TRBV7-9 - 15 - TGTGTCAGCAGCTTCGGTCAGGCGGCAGGGGATGGCTACACCTTC CVSSFGQAAGDGYTF
TRBJ2-6 TRBV7-2 - 17 many TGTGCCAGCAGCGTCGGACAGTTGGGCTCTGGGGCCAACGTCCTGACTTTC CASSVGQLGSGANVLTF
TRBJ2-7 TRBV27 TRBD2 13 many TGTGCCAGCAGTGGGGGGGTTTGGGACGAGCAGTACTTC CASSGGVWDEQYF
TRBJ2-6 TRBV11-2 - 19 many TGTGCCAGCAGCTTCCTCGGGACAACTCGTGGTTCTGGGTCCAACGTCCTGACTTTC CASSFLGTTRGSGSNVLTF
TRBJ2-4 TRBV4-2 TRBD1 19 - TGTGCCAGCAGCCAAGAAATGGACAGGGGCTCACTAGCCAAAAACATTCAGTACTTC CASSQEMDRGSLAKNIQYF
TRBJ1-6 TRBV11-2 - 12 many TGTGCCAGCAAACAGGGTAGCTCACCCCTCCACTTT CASKQGSSPLHF
TRBJ2-7 TRBV6-1 - 15 - TGTGCCAGCAGTGAAGGACTGTTGGTACCCCACGAGCAGTACTTC CASSEGLLVPHEQYF
TRBJ2-2 TRBV7-2 - 15 - TGTGCCAGCAGTTCAGGGACGAGGGGCACCGGGGAGCTGTTTTTT CASSSGTRGTGELFF
TRBJ1-2 TRBV3-1 - 15 many TGTGCCAGCAGCCAAGACGGACGGCTAAACTATGGCTACACCTTC CASSQDGRLNYGYTF
TRBJ2-2 TRBV7-2 TRBD2 16 many TGTGCCAGCAGCCGTATGCGGGAGAGCTACACCGGGGAGCTGTTTTTT CASSRMRESYTGELFF
TRBJ1-4 TRBV20-1 - 15 many TGCAGTGCTAGAGCACCGACAGGTGGGAATGAAAAACTGTTTTTT CSARAPTGGNEKLFF
TRBJ1-2 TRBV20-1 TRBD1 14 many TGCAGTGCCCCCGGACAGGGCGGCGACTATGGCTACACCTTC CSAPGQGGDYGYTF
TRBJ2-7 TRBV7-2 TRBD1 14 many TGTGCCAGCAGCCTTTGGGACAGACAATACGAGCAGTACTTC CASSLWDRQYEQYF
TRBJ2-4 TRBV24-1 - 12 few TGTGCCACCAGTGACCTTGGGATAACTCAGTACTTC CATSDLGITQYF
TRBJ2-1 TRBV20-1 - 15 many TGCAGTGCTAGACTAGCCCGGGACCTATACAATGAGCAGTTCTTC CSARLARDLYNEQFF
TRBJ1-2 TRBV2 - 13 many TGTGCCAGCAGGGACCTGGACCGCTATGGCTACACCTTC CASRDLDRYGYTF
TRBJ1-3 TRBV25-1 - 14 few TGTGCCAGCAGTCCGAGGAACCCTGGAAACACCATATATTTT CASSPRNPGNTIYF
TRBJ2-1 TRBV6-1 TRBD2 18 - TGTGCCAGCAGGAACCTCGGGACTAGCGGGAGCACCCACAATGAGCAGTTCTTC CASRNLGTSGSTHNEQFF
TRBJ2-7 TRBV29-1 TRBD2 13 few TGCAGCGTTGGACTAGCGGGTCTTGACGAGCAGTGCTTC CSVGLAGLDEQCF
TRBJ1-2 TRBV7-8 - 15 many TGTGCCAGCAGCTTAGCGCTGGAGGGGAACTATGGCTACACCTTC CASSLALEGNYGYTF
TRBJ2-1 TRBV5-1 TRBD2 16 - TGCGCCAGCAGCTCGGATCCTAGCGGGAGGGTCAATGAGCAGTTCTTC CASSSDPSGRVNEQFF
TRBJ2-7 TRBV11-2 - 16 many TGTGCCAGCAGCTTAGATTTGGGCCTAGCGAACTACGAGCAGTACTTC CASSLDLGLANYEQYF
TRBJ1-1 TRBV10-3 TRBD1 14 many TGTGCCATCAGTGATCTCCAGGGGGCAGTTGAAGCTTTCTTT CAISDLQGAVEAFF
TRBJ1-4 TRBV12-3/TRBV12-4 - 13 many TGTGCCAGCAGTGCCGAGTCGGGGGAAAAACTGTTTTTT CASSAESGEKLFF
TRBJ2-1 TRBV7-3 - 12 few TGTGCCAGCAGCTACGGGAGCAATGAGCAGTTCTTC CASSYGSNEQFF
TRBJ1-2 TRBV6-1 - 13 many TGTGCCAGCAGCATCGGGGCCGTCTATGGCTACACCTTC CASSIGAVYGYTF
TRBJ1-4 TRBV30 - 13 - TGTGCCTGCGCAGGGATCATTAATGAAAAACTGTTTTTT CACAGIINEKLFF
TRBJ2-7 TRBV12-3/TRBV12-4 TRBD2 14 - TGTGCCAGCAGTGGGGGGGTTAGGGTCTACGAGCAGTACTTC CASSGGVRVYEQYF
TRBJ1-1 TRBV9 TRBD1 15 many TGTGCCAGCAGCGTAGGCGGGACAGGGAACACTGAAGCTTTCTTT CASSVGGTGNTEAFF
TRBJ2-5 TRBV12-5 - 13 - TGTGCTAGTGGTTTGTACCCCGAAGAGACCCAGTACTTC CASGLYPEETQYF